This entry is about one TCR beta chain. There are a few counts of this clone. Its cognate antigen has yet to be identified. The sample holds no much larger clone one base away, and base qualities are not on file. From a lookup of the germline V gene, CDR1 and CDR2 are MDHEN and SYDVKM. Inclusive of the bounding cysteine and phenylalanine, the CDR3 is 14 residues long. The read is trimmed to its CDR3 DNA, 42 bases read in frame from base 1. Deletion took 2 bases off V and 5 bases off J, with a span of 12 bases between the germline ends. Patients with autoimmune disease history or receiving systemic immunosuppression were excluded from the trial. Peripheral blood for TCR sequencing was drawn from every dose cohort at baseline, at cycle 4 day 1 and at cycle 7 day 1. Samples were obtained from an open-label, multicenter, first-in-human phase I dose-escalation trial of ivuxolimab. Adults with locally advanced or metastatic melanoma, renal cell carcinoma, hepatocellular carcinoma or head and neck squamous cell carcinoma were enrolled in the trial. Before TCR sequencing, CD4+ T cells and CD8+ T cells were sorted from peripheral blood as separate populations.

The data stem from a study of OX40 agonist ivuxolimab in advanced cancers. Regarding the research as a whole: Ivuxolimab was a fully human IgG2 agonistic monoclonal antibody targeting the costimulatory receptor OX40 (CD134). Intravenous ivuxolimab was administered to patients every 2 weeks at six dose levels: 0.01, 0.1, 0.3, 1.5, 3 and 10 mg/kg. Of the approximately 50 dose-escalation patients, hepatocellular carcinoma was present in around 20, melanoma in some 15, renal cell carcinoma in 9 and head and neck cancer in 9. In the dose-escalation cohort, 75% to 85% of patients were male, and the mean age was approximately 60 years with a range of about 20 to 79. Patients were allowed to have had prior anti-PD-1, anti-PD-L1 or anti-CTLA-4 therapy, and approximately 41% of the dose-escalation patients had previously received checkpoint inhibitors. Three dose-escalation patients achieved partial responses, one with hepatocellular carcinoma and two with cutaneous melanoma. The purpose of peripheral TCRbeta sequencing was to test whether ivuxolimab changed TCR sequence diversity and led to clonal T-cell expansion. The paper covers the monotherapy dose-escalation part of the phase I ivuxolimab trial, which included N ≈ 50 patients.

Genomic DNA was extracted from sorted cells for sequencing of the TCRbeta CDR3 region. The immunoSEQ Assay was used for sequencing of TCRbeta CDR3 regions. The table was pulled from immuneACCESS by TCRdb, which kept in-frame rearrangements only. Such tables lose some clones; where checked, under half of the loss comes from unresolved V genes, and the rest has no known cause. Recorded for this sample are approximately 10,000 clones; roughly 69% of them occurred a single time. The ten largest clones capture about 46% of the sample. General conclusions and limits of the study: In the 0.1-3.0 mg/kg groups, partial responders were among the patients with the lowest normalized peripheral clonal expansion, particularly in CD8+ T cells. Low levels of normalized T-cell clonal expansion were also seen in some patients who did not respond. At doses from 0.1 to 3.0 mg/kg, clonal expansion was seen in both CD4+ and CD8+ blood T cells between baseline and week 6. The antigen specificity of the clonally expanded peripheral T cells was not determined. On average, CD8+ T cells showed more expanded clones than CD4+ T cells after ivuxolimab.

The chain is assembled from TRBV28 and TRBJ1-2, with an unclear D gene assignment. The source was CD4+ or CD8+ T cells sorted from blood, collected in a trial of the OX40 agonist ivuxolimab. This TCR was recovered from an adult with an advanced solid tumor such as melanoma, head and neck, liver or kidney cancer. The CDR3 here reads CASSLPTGVYGYTF. DNA sequence: TGTGCCAGCAGTTTACCGACTGGGGTATATGGCTACACCTTC.